The TCR beta chain described here comes from a study of blood T cell repertoires in COVID-19. Only in-frame clones appear in the TCRdb table, and some are missing; sequencing was by immunoSEQ multiplex PCR. The table has about 220,000 clones, 70% to 85% seen once. The V gene's germline CDR1 is SGHDT and CDR2 YYEEEE. Deletions cut 3 bases from V and 0 bases from J, with 6 bases between. The length of the CDR3 is 13 residues. The rearrangement links TRBV5-6 to TRBJ1-1; no reliable D call. This receptor was taken from a man over 45 with active or convalescent COVID-19. The specimen was peripheral blood. This chain's CDR3 is CASSWAMNTEAFF. CDR3 bases: TGTGCCAGCAGCTGGGCGATGAACACTGAAGCTTTCTTT.